These T cell receptor beta chains were read from a single sample in a study of T cells of healthy individuals. Each CDR3 protein gets one entry after TCRdb re-called the 5' RACE reads with MiXCR. This sample yields 63,000 or so distinct CDR3 sequences, of which about 17% are seen a single time; around 4.7% belongs to the top ten. The receptor source for this set is a human donor in good health. The CDR3 runs from the conserved cysteine through the conserved F or W. The D gene is left open where the match is weak. Rows may omit the clone size; those that give it use once, few, many or a size class.

len | d_gene | abundance | j_gene | v_gene | CDR3nt | CDR3aa
15 | TRBD2 | - | TRBJ2-1 | TRBV3-1 | TGTGCCAGCAGCCGGAGCGGGGGGGCTCGTAATGAGCAGTTCTTC | CASSRSGGARNEQFF
15 | - | - | TRBJ1-2 | TRBV14 | TGTGCCAGCAGCCAGGCCCTCGCGGCGGCGTATGGCTACACCTTC | CASSQALAAAYGYTF
15 | - | many | TRBJ1-5 | TRBV24-1 | TGTGCCACCAGTGAGGGGGGCGCGGGCAATCAGCCCCAGCATTTT | CATSEGGAGNQPQHF
14 | TRBD1 | many | TRBJ2-7 | TRBV12-3/TRBV12-4 | TGTGCCAGCAGTCCGGGCCGCAGGGGGATCAGCCCGTACTTC | CASSPGRRGISPYF
17 | TRBD1 | - | TRBJ1-2 | TRBV24-1 | TGTGCCACCAGTGACACCGCCGGGACAGGGCATGTGCGTGGCTACACCTTC | CATSDTAGTGHVRGYTF
12 | - | - | TRBJ2-7 | TRBV7-9 | TGTGCCAGCAGCCACGGGGCCTACGAGCAGTACTTC | CASSHGAYEQYF
15 | TRBD2 | few | TRBJ2-5 | TRBV10-2 | TGCGCCAGTCTAGGGGGACTAGTGTCGCAAGAGACCCAGTACTTC | CASLGGLVSQETQYF
13 | - | many | TRBJ2-7 | TRBV20-1 | TGCAGTGCTGCCCAGGGACTCTTCAGCGAGCAGTACTTC | CSAAQGLFSEQYF
14 | - | few | TRBJ2-2 | TRBV12-3/TRBV12-4 | TGTGCCAGCAGTTTATTACAGGGAACCGGGGAGCTGTTTTTT | CASSLLQGTGELFF
13 | - | few | TRBJ2-1 | TRBV12-3/TRBV12-4 | TGTGCCAGCAGTTTGGGACGACACAATGAGCAGTTCTTC | CASSLGRHNEQFF
15 | TRBD2 | - | TRBJ2-7 | TRBV4-2 | TGTGCCAGCAGCCACATCACTAGCGGGACGGGGGAGCAGTACTTC | CASSHITSGTGEQYF
14 | - | - | TRBJ1-1 | TRBV7-9 | TGTGCCAGCAGCTTAGTCAGGGCGAACACTGAAGCTTTCTTT | CASSLVRANTEAFF
15 | - | few | TRBJ2-5 | TRBV7-2 | TGTGCCAGCAGCTTATGGGACAAGTACCAAGAGACCCAGTACTTC | CASSLWDKYQETQYF
13 | TRBD1 | many | TRBJ2-7 | TRBV12-3/TRBV12-4 | TGTGCCAGCAGATCCGGGACAGTGAACGAGCAGTACTTC | CASRSGTVNEQYF
15 | TRBD2 | medium-sized | TRBJ2-1 | TRBV6-4 | TGTGCCAGCAGTGACGGGACTAGCGGGGGGAATGAGCAGTTCTTC | CASSDGTSGGNEQFF
14 | - | few | TRBJ2-7 | TRBV20-1 | TGCAGTGCTCCAAGACAGTCGGCTCCCTACGAGCAGTACTTC | CSAPRQSAPYEQYF
15 | TRBD1 | - | TRBJ2-1 | TRBV27 | TGTGCCAGCAGTTTATCCCCGGACAGGGTGAATGAGCAGTTCTTC | CASSLSPDRVNEQFF
17 | - | many | TRBJ2-3 | TRBV7-2 | TGTGCCAGCAGCTTGACCCGAACCTGGGCTAGCACAGATACGCAGTATTTT | CASSLTRTWASTDTQYF
14 | TRBD2 | - | TRBJ2-5 | TRBV10-3 | TGTGCCATCAGCCCGGGACTAGCGGGAGATTCCCAGTACTTC | CAISPGLAGDSQYF
12 | - | few | TRBJ1-6 | TRBV7-2 | TGTGCCAGCAGCCGAGATAATTCACCCCTCCACTTT | CASSRDNSPLHF
15 | - | few | TRBJ2-7 | TRBV12-3/TRBV12-4 | TGTGCCAGCAGTTTGAAGCGGGACAAAGGCTACGAGCAGTACTTC | CASSLKRDKGYEQYF
13 | TRBD1 | - | TRBJ2-2 | TRBV10-3 | TGTGCCATACGACAGGGGGCTGGCGGGGAGCTGTTTTTT | CAIRQGAGGELFF
12 | - | - | TRBJ2-3 | TRBV12-3/TRBV12-4 | TGTGCCAGCAGCCATCAATCAGATACGCAGTATTTT | CASSHQSDTQYF
12 | - | - | TRBJ1-4 | TRBV28 | TGTGCCAGCAGTTTTCTCTCTGAAAAACTGTTTTTT | CASSFLSEKLFF
13 | - | many | TRBJ2-3 | TRBV5-4 | TGTGCCAGCAGCTTTGAGCAGGGCGGTACGCAGTATTTT | CASSFEQGGTQYF
15 | - | - | TRBJ1-4 | TRBV30 | TGTGCCCGCGGATTAGAGGACACCATGAATGAAAAACTGTTTTTT | CARGLEDTMNEKLFF
16 | TRBD2 | - | TRBJ2-1 | TRBV5-1 | TGCGCCAGCAGCCCAGGACTAGCGGGAGGGAACAATGAGCAGTTCTTC | CASSPGLAGGNNEQFF
14 | - | - | TRBJ1-5 | TRBV18 | TGTGCCAGCTCACCAAGGCCAGAGAATCAGCCCCAGCATTTT | CASSPRPENQPQHF
15 | - | few | TRBJ2-2 | TRBV7-6 | TGTGCCAGCAGCATAAAGACAGTTTACACCGGGGAGCTGTTTTTT | CASSIKTVYTGELFF
16 | - | many | TRBJ2-2 | TRBV15 | TGTGCCACCAGCAGAGATCGGGACTCCCACACCGGGGAGCTGTTTTTT | CATSRDRDSHTGELFF
15 | TRBD2 | many | TRBJ2-3 | TRBV9 | TGTGCCAGCAGCGTAGCTAGCGGCCGCACAGATACGCAGTATTTT | CASSVASGRTDTQYF
15 | TRBD1 | many | TRBJ1-5 | TRBV5-6 | TGTGCCAGCAGCTTGGCTACAGGGGCAAATCAGCCCCAGCATTTT | CASSLATGANQPQHF
14 | - | many | TRBJ2-4 | TRBV6-4 | TGTGCCAGCAGTGGAACAGGGCCCAAAAACATTCAGTACTTC | CASSGTGPKNIQYF
16 | TRBD2 | few | TRBJ2-1 | TRBV3-1 | TGTGCCAGCAGCCAAGATCCGGGACTACTCCTCAATGAGCAGTTCTTC | CASSQDPGLLLNEQFF
15 | - | - | TRBJ2-1 | TRBV20-1 | TGCAGTGCTAGAGACCCCGCGGCAGCGGACAATGAGCAGTTCTTC | CSARDPAAADNEQFF
15 | TRBD1 | few | TRBJ1-4 | TRBV30 | TGTGCCTGGAGGCTGGGGACAGTAACTTCTGAAAAACTGTTTTTT | CAWRLGTVTSEKLFF
18 | TRBD1 | many | TRBJ1-6 | TRBV9 | TGTGCCAGCAGCGTGCTCAATACCGGGACAGATGATAATTCACCCCTCCACTTT | CASSVLNTGTDDNSPLHF
14 | - | - | TRBJ2-1 | TRBV3-1 | TGTGCCAGCAGCCAAGAACACCCCCACAATGAGCAGTTCTTC | CASSQEHPHNEQFF
17 | TRBD1 | many | TRBJ2-1 | TRBV5-1 | TGCGCCAGCAGCTTGGCGAAGGGGGCAATTTCCTACAATGAGCAGTTCTTC | CASSLAKGAISYNEQFF
14 | - | once | TRBJ2-5 | TRBV7-7 | TGTGCCAGCAGCTTAGGGGGACCCCGAGAGACCCAGTACTTC | CASSLGGPRETQYF
11 | - | many | TRBJ2-3 | TRBV3-1 | TGTGCCAGCAGCTATACAGATACGCAGTATTTT | CASSYTDTQYF
15 | TRBD1 | many | TRBJ2-7 | TRBV12-3/TRBV12-4 | TGTGCCAGCAGTTCCCGGGACAGGGTTTCTGGCGAGCAGTACTTC | CASSSRDRVSGEQYF
13 | - | many | TRBJ2-7 | TRBV14 | TGTGCCAGCAGCCAAGATAGTCGCTCCGAGCAGTACTTC | CASSQDSRSEQYF
13 | - | few | TRBJ2-5 | TRBV12-3/TRBV12-4 | TGTGCCAGCAGTTCAATGGGCCAAGAGACCCAGTACTTC | CASSSMGQETQYF
15 | - | - | TRBJ2-3 | TRBV6-5 | TGTGCCAGCAGTTACGGGGGGCTAAACACAGATACGCAGTATTTT | CASSYGGLNTDTQYF
19 | - | many | TRBJ2-1 | TRBV3-1 | TGTGCCAGCAGCCACGAACTCCCGGATGGGCCCACCCTATACAATGAGCAGTTCTTC | CASSHELPDGPTLYNEQFF
19 | - | many | TRBJ1-1 | TRBV5-8 | TGTGCCAGCAGCTTGCCAATTTCTCTTCAGGGGCGCTCGAACACTGAAGCTTTCTTT | CASSLPISLQGRSNTEAFF
13 | - | once | TRBJ2-5 | TRBV5-6 | TGTGCCAGCAGCTTTCGCAGGGAAGAGACCCAGTACTTC | CASSFRREETQYF